These 5 T cell receptor beta chains originate from one sample sequenced in a study of T cell changes during pregnancy in multiple sclerosis. Profiled with immunoSEQ multiplex PCR; TCRdb holds only in-frame clones, not every one. Here the sample spans about 30,000 clones, around 90% being singletons. This specimen consisted of CD4+ T cells from peripheral blood mononuclear cells, obtained in the third trimester of pregnancy. All receptors derive from a female donor in good health, enrolled as a control in a pregnancy study.

About this clone itself: A junction boundary mismatches the germline segment, possibly from a read error. This sample includes further DNA sequences coding for the same CDR3. The chain couples TRBV4-1 to TRBJ1-5; D remains unclear. The CDR3 has 17 amino acids. Germline CDR1 reads MGHRA; CDR2 reads YSYEKL. The CDR3 spells CASSQDGQTSSNQPQHF. DNA for the CDR3: TGCGCTAGCAGCCAAGATGGCCAGACATCTAGCAATCAGCCCCAGCATTTT.

The V and J genes are TRBV5-4 and TRBJ2-5, with TRBD1 matching over 7 bases. V lost 4 bases and J lost 0; bases outside the gene matches: 3. The length of the CDR3 is 14 residues. Germline V gives CDR1 SGHNT, CDR2 YYREEE (reference sequence). The CDR3 sequence is CASSGTGDQETQYF. CDR3 in DNA: TGTGCCAGCAGCGGTACAGGGGACCAAGAGACCCAGTACTTC.

This clone appeared a few times. This chain joins TRBV29-1 and TRBJ2-2; no firm D call. The length of the CDR3 is 14 residues. CDR1 SQVTM and CDR2 ANQGSEA come from the germline V gene. The germline V and J ends were trimmed by 5 bases and 1 base, with 11 bases remaining between them. In DNA, the CDR3 is TGCAGCGTTTCGTGGCAGGTGAACACCGGGGAGCTGTTTTTT. Translating gives CSVSWQVNTGELFF.

The chain couples TRBV7-9 to TRBJ1-2; D call uncertain. From germline, CDR1 is SEHNR and CDR2 FQNEAQ (reference sequence). The CDR3 is 12 residues long. The germline V and J ends were trimmed by 5 bases and 8 bases, with 12 bases remaining between them. Written as DNA, the CDR3 is TGTGCCAGCAGCCCAGGTCTGATGGGCTACACCTTC. Translating gives CASSPGLMGYTF.

The gene calls are TRBV7-2 and TRBJ1-4, with D possibly matching TRBD1 (5 bases). V lost 1 base to trimming and J lost 5 bases, with 8 bases between them. CDR1 SGHTA and CDR2 FQGNSA come from the germline V gene. This CDR3 contains 14 residues. The CDR3 protein is CASSLGGGNEKLFF. CDR3 coding DNA: TGTGCCAGCAGCTTAGGGGGGGGGAATGAAAAACTGTTTTTT.